Listed here are 2 T cell receptor beta chains from one sample, sequenced in a study of T cell responses to AZD1222 COVID-19 vaccine. TCRdb's table, derived via immunoSEQ multiplex PCR, lists solely in-frame clones and lacks some. In the table there are about 170,000 clones, around nine tenths of which are singletons. This material consisted of peripheral blood, taken on day 0 of AZD1222 vaccination. The receptor set was obtained from an adult in good health.

This chain uses TRBV11-2 with TRBJ1-3, with D unresolved. The CDR3 length is 14 residues. The germline V gene has CDR1 SGHAT and CDR2 FQNNGV. V lost 1 base and J 4 bases, leaving 8 bases between the germline ends. The CDR3: CASSLALPGNTIYF. The CDR3 region has the DNA TGTGCCAGCAGCTTAGCCCTCCCGGGAAACACCATATATTTT.

The chain combines TRBV6-4 with TRBJ2-2; the match to TRBD2 covers 7 bases. CDR3 size: 16 residues. V lost 2 bases and J lost 6; bases outside the gene matches: 9. CDR1 is MRHNA and CDR2 is SNTAGT in the germline V gene. CDR3 DNA sequence: TGTGCCAGCAGTGACGGAAGCGGGGTGCCCCCCGGGGAGCTGTTTTTT. Translation: CASSDGSGVPPGELFF.